This T cell receptor (beta chain) was sequenced for a study of Ad26.COV2.S vaccination and SARS-CoV-2 variants. Regarding the study as a whole: Spike-specific TCR breadth was greater in vaccine than placebo recipients.

Profiled with immunoSEQ multiplex PCR; TCRdb holds only in-frame clones, not every one. Of roughly 400,000 clones listed, about 90% are singletons. Specified treatment: roughly 18 received Ad26.COV2.S at low or high dose, single or two shots; five or six received placebo; per-sample allocation not given. The investigators took samples on day 63 after the first vaccine or placebo injection. Wuhan-strain SARS-CoV-2 spike was expressed by the Ad26 vector that made up the vaccine. This CDR3 has 14 amino acids. Trimming pared 4 bases from V and 7 bases from J, leaving 15 bases between. Germline V gives CDR1 SGHNT, CDR2 YYREEE (reference sequence). As for this clone: No antigen is known for it.

The sample in question was peripheral blood, obtained in a trial of Ad26.COV2.S vaccine versus placebo. This TCR derives from a person between 18 and 65 years old who received the Ad26.COV2.S COVID-19 vaccine or a placebo. The chain employs TRBV5-4 and TRBJ1-5; D ambiguous. The CDR3 DNA is TGTGCCAGCAGCACGGACCTTTCGGGACAGCCCCAGCATTTT. Encoded protein: CASSTDLSGQPQHF.